This passage covers 27 T cell receptor beta chains from one sample sequenced in a study of blood T cell repertoires in COVID-19 (dated by TCRdb to 2018 to 2021). The protocol used for the library was the immunoSEQ multiplex PCR assay. Drawn from immuneACCESS, this table holds only the in-frame rearrangements with V and J called that TCRdb kept. Clones are partly lost; checked studies trace under half to an unresolved V gene and leave the rest unexplained. This sample holds some 190,000 clones; roughly 88% were observed only once. The ten largest account for less than 7.5% of the sample. The sequenced sample was peripheral blood. These receptors originate from a woman between 35 and 50 years old who had recovered from COVID-19.

This clone appeared once. J is TRBJ2-1 and V is TRBV9, with TRBD2 matching 13 bases. The germline gives CDR1 SGDLS, CDR2 YYNGEE. J lost 4 bases, V lost 2 bases, and 3 bases had no gene match. The CDR3 has 16 amino acids. In DNA form, the CDR3 reads TGTGCCAGCAGCGTGGGACTAGCGGGAAGTTACAATGAGCAGTTCTTC. This sequence encodes CASSVGLAGSYNEQFF. The full variable domain, in which reference TRBV9 and TRBJ2-1 provide the parts outside the CDR3, is DSGVTQTPKHLITATGQRVTLRCSPRSGDLSVYWYQQSLDQGLQFLIQYYNGEERAKGNILERFSAQQFPDLHSELNLSSLELGDSALYFCASSVGLAGSYNEQFFGPGTRLTVL.

V is TRBV6-1 and J is TRBJ1-2; 9 positions match TRBD1. V shed 3 bases, J shed 7 bases, and the junction held 12 bases outside the gene matches. Germline CDR1 MNHNS, CDR2 SASEGT. This CDR3 region has 16 residues. The CDR3 loop is CASSDGQGTASAGYTF. The CDR3 coding sequence is TGTGCCAGCAGTGACGGACAGGGGACCGCCTCCGCTGGCTACACCTTC.

This rearrangement joins TRBV9 to TRBJ1-1; no clear D. The CDR3 extends over 15 amino acids. Germline CDR1 and CDR2: SGDLS and YYNGEE. V lost 0 bases and J 1 base, leaving 10 bases between the germline ends. CDR3 in DNA: TGTGCCAGCAGCGTAGGTGGATCGGGGAACACTGAAGCTTTCTTT. Translating it yields CASSVGGSGNTEAFF.

The rearrangement links TRBV6-6 to TRBJ2-7; tentative D call: TRBD1 (5 bases). V was trimmed by 6 bases and J by 4 bases, leaving 10 bases between them. This CDR3 comprises 12 residues. Per germline, CDR1 MNHNY and CDR2 SVGAGI (reference sequence). CDR3 sequence reads: CASSSDSYEQYF. The CDR3 region has the DNA TGTGCCAGCAGCTCCGACAGTTACGAGCAGTACTTC.

In DNA, the CDR3 is TGTGCCAGCAGTGAACACGGCTACGAGCAGTACTTC. Protein product: CASSEHGYEQYF. The rearrangement joins TRBV2 to TRBJ2-7; the D is unclear. Germline V CDR1 and CDR2: SNHLY, FYNNEI. This CDR3 comprises 12 residues. V was cut by 2 bases and J by 3 bases, with 5 bases left in between.

This rearrangement joins TRBV29-1 to TRBJ1-4; unclear D gene. V shed 1 base and J shed 7 bases, with 13 bases lying between them. CDR1 is SQVTM and CDR2 is ANQGSEA in the germline V gene. There are 14 residues in the CDR3. CDR3 protein: CSVEAGIRGEKLFF. The CDR3 DNA follows: TGCAGCGTTGAAGCCGGGATCCGGGGTGAAAAACTGTTTTTT.

The rearrangement links TRBV30 to TRBJ1-1, with D maybe TRBD1 (5 bases). CDR3 length: 12 residues. The V end was cut by 3 bases, the J end by 6 bases, with 11 bases between. Germline CDR1 GTSNPN, CDR2 SVGIG (reference sequence). CDR3 loop: CAWRSWGAEAFF. The CDR3 nucleotides are TGTGCCTGGAGGAGCTGGGGCGCTGAAGCTTTCTTT.

This clone showed up just a few times. The chain combines TRBV24-1 with TRBJ2-7; perhaps TRBD2 as D (5 bases). The CDR3 is 13 amino acids. CDR1 and CDR2 from the germline V gene are KGHDR and SFDVKD. V lost 5 bases, J lost 2 bases, and 9 bases lay in between. CDR3 protein: CATSAPGTYEQYF. Here the CDR3 DNA reads TGTGCCACCAGTGCCCCGGGAACCTACGAGCAGTACTTC.

The V gene is TRBV7-2, the J gene TRBJ2-5, with D maybe TRBD1 (6 bases). CDR1 is SGHTA, CDR2 FQGNSA, per germline. Deletions cut 6 bases from V and 9 bases from J, with 29 bases between. The CDR3 totals 17 residues. CDR3 bases: TGTGCCAGCAGTTCCCTTGGGGCAGGGGCTCCGAGTGGGCCCCAGTACTTC. Amino acids: CASSSLGAGAPSGPQYF.

The chain uses TRBV27 and TRBJ1-2, with 9 nucleotides matching TRBD1. With V trimmed by 6 bases and J by 6 bases, 8 bases remained unmatched. This CDR3 has 14 amino acids. Germline CDR1 reads MNHEY; CDR2 reads SMNVEV (reference sequence). This CDR3 is CASRNRDRDNGYTF. CDR3 nucleotide sequence: TGTGCCAGCAGAAACCGGGACAGGGACAATGGCTACACCTTC.

This sequence joins TRBV2 and TRBJ2-7, with D hard to call. Germline CDR1 and CDR2: SNHLY and FYNNEI. V shed 4 bases and J shed 3 bases, with 10 bases lying between them. This CDR3 region has 13 residues. CDR3 protein: CASSGNRVYEQYF. The CDR3 region has the DNA TGTGCCAGCAGTGGTAATAGAGTCTACGAGCAGTACTTC. Variable domain in full (rest from reference TRBV2 and TRBJ2-7): EPEVTQTPSHQVTQMGQEVILRCVPISNHLYFYWYRQILGQKVEFLVSFYNNEISEKSEIFDDQFSVERPDGSNFTLKIRSTKLEDSAMYFCASSGNRVYEQYFGPGTRLTVT.

Notes on this clone: The identical CDR3 is also encoded by other nucleotide sequences in the sample. This rearrangement joins TRBV7-2 to TRBJ2-7; TRBD2 is a possible D gene (5 bases). V was pared by 2 bases and J by 0 bases, with 8 bases between. The CDR3 is made up of 14 amino acids. Germline CDR1 SGHTA, CDR2 FQGNSA. The CDR3 nucleotides read TGTGCCAGCAGCTTAACGGGGAGCTCCTACGAGCAGTACTTC. Its translation: CASSLTGSSYEQYF.

The rearrangement uses TRBV5-1 and TRBJ2-1; TRBD2 matches at 12 bases. The V and J ends lost 3 bases and 7 bases, in that order; junction bases with no gene match: 5. The CDR3 totals 15 residues. Looked up from germline, CDR1 is SGHRS and CDR2 is YFSETQ. The CDR3 region is CASSSSGREENEQFF. DNA for the CDR3: TGCGCCAGCAGCTCTAGCGGGAGGGAGGAAAATGAGCAGTTCTTC.

The chain uses TRBV7-2 and TRBJ1-4; no definite D call. Germline V gene lookup returns CDR1 SGHTA and CDR2 FQGNSA. The V end lost 7 bases, the J end lost 0 bases, and 6 bases lay between the germline ends. This CDR3 comprises 13 residues. The CDR3 coding sequence is TGTGCCAGCACCCCTACAACTAATGAAAAACTGTTTTTT. Encoded protein: CASTPTTNEKLFF.

The gene calls are TRBV9 and TRBJ1-5; D is possibly TRBD1 (6 bases). The length of the CDR3 is 15 residues. The germline CDR1 and CDR2 sequences are SGDLS and YYNGEE. V was pared by 0 bases and J by 3 bases, with 10 bases between. The CDR3 DNA is TGTGCCAGCAGCGTAGCGGCAGGGGTCAATCAGCCCCAGCATTTT. Amino acid sequence: CASSVAAGVNQPQHF. Filled out from reference TRBV9 and TRBJ1-5, the complete variable domain reads DSGVTQTPKHLITATGQRVTLRCSPRSGDLSVYWYQQSLDQGLQFLIQYYNGEERAKGNILERFSAQQFPDLHSELNLSSLELGDSALYFCASSVAAGVNQPQHFGDGTRLSIL.

This chain joins TRBV27 and TRBJ1-5; TRBD1 aligns across 7 bases. This CDR3 is built from 16 residues. V was pared by 4 bases and J by 0 bases, with 6 bases of the junction left unmatched. CDR1 is MNHEY, CDR2 SMNVEV, per germline (reference sequence). CDR3 loop: CASSSRPGGSNQPQHF. CDR3 sequence (DNA): TGTGCCAGCAGTTCGAGACCAGGGGGTAGCAATCAGCCCCAGCATTTT.

This clone was counted only a few times. J is TRBJ2-1 and V is TRBV3-1 (or the pseudogene TRBV3-2), with D hard to call. The CDR3 loop spans 17 amino acids. Germline V lookup: CDR1 LGHDT, CDR2 YNNKEL (reference sequence). V was trimmed by 3 bases and J by 7 bases, leaving 22 bases between them. CDR3 bases: TGTGCCAGCAGCCACATAACCAACGCTTTGTATCAGAATGAGCAGTTCTTC. Its protein product is CASSHITNALYQNEQFF.

The chain combines TRBV18 with TRBJ2-1; 7 bases match TRBD2. Trimming at V came to 2 bases and at J to 0 bases, leaving 1 base not matched to a gene. Germline V CDR1 and CDR2: KGHSH, LQKENI. The CDR3 loop spans 15 amino acids. This CDR3 reads CASSPVAGSYNEQFF. In nucleotides, the CDR3 is TGTGCCAGCTCACCAGTAGCGGGCTCCTACAATGAGCAGTTCTTC.

This chain uses TRBV7-9 with TRBJ2-7, with TRBD1 matching 11 bases. V shed 1 base, J shed 6 bases, and the junction held 5 bases outside the gene matches. CDR3 length: 15 residues. Germline V gene data show CDR1 as SEHNR and CDR2 as FQNEAQ (reference sequence). The CDR3 DNA reads as TGTGCCAGCAGCTTAGGGACAGGGGGCGGGGGCGAGCAGTACTTC. Protein product: CASSLGTGGGGEQYF.

This CDR3 reads CASSRTSGPSTDTQYF. The CDR3 DNA reads as TGTGCCAGCAGTCGGACTAGCGGGCCTAGCACAGATACGCAGTATTTT. The chain recombines TRBV9 with TRBJ2-3; 11 bases map to TRBD2. This CDR3 has 16 amino acids. Germline CDR1 SGDLS, CDR2 YYNGEE. V gave up 5 bases and J gave up 0 bases; unmatched junction bases: 5. Full variable domain (missing parts from reference TRBV9 and TRBJ2-3): DSGVTQTPKHLITATGQRVTLRCSPRSGDLSVYWYQQSLDQGLQFLIQYYNGEERAKGNILERFSAQQFPDLHSELNLSSLELGDSALYFCASSRTSGPSTDTQYFGPGTRLTVL.

The chain links TRBV3-1 (or the pseudogene TRBV3-2) to TRBJ2-4, with 8 bases matching TRBD2. Trimming removed 3 bases from V and 6 bases from J; junction bases left unmatched: 7. The V gene's germline CDR1 is LGHDT and CDR2 YNNKEL (reference sequence). The CDR3 covers 15 residues. This chain's CDR3 is CASSQAGGTPNIQYF. Written as DNA, the CDR3 is TGTGCCAGCAGCCAGGCGGGAGGTACCCCAAACATTCAGTACTTC.

The chain joins TRBV6-4 to TRBJ2-1, with 8 bases that match TRBD2. V shed 3 bases and J 4 bases; nucleotides not matched to a gene: 5. CDR3 size: 15 residues. The germline gives CDR1 MRHNA, CDR2 SNTAGT. Here the CDR3 reads CASSEFGGRYNEQFF. The CDR3, as DNA: TGTGCCAGCAGTGAATTCGGCGGGAGGTACAATGAGCAGTTCTTC.

V and J are TRBV2 and TRBJ2-2; perhaps TRBD2 as D (6 bases). CDR1 SNHLY and CDR2 FYNNEI come from the germline V gene. V was trimmed by 6 bases and J by 1 base, leaving 15 bases between them. The CDR3 has 16 residues. The CDR3: CASSGSGHLNTGELFF. The CDR3 DNA sequence: TGTGCCAGCAGCGGAAGCGGGCACCTGAACACCGGGGAGCTGTTTTTT.

This chain links TRBV19 with TRBJ1-5; maybe TRBD1 (6 bases). Trimming pared 3 bases from V and 7 bases from J, leaving 13 bases between. The length of the CDR3 is 14 residues. In germline, CDR1 is LNHDA, CDR2 SQIVND (reference sequence). The CDR3 protein is CASSMRSGEQPQHF. The CDR3 bases are TGTGCCAGTAGTATGCGGTCAGGGGAACAGCCCCAGCATTTT.

The chain is built from TRBV2 and TRBJ1-1; 9 bases match TRBD1. Germline lookup yields CDR1 SNHLY and CDR2 FYNNEI. The CDR3 extends over 13 amino acids. Unmatched junction bases numbered 4, after V lost 5 bases and J lost 6 bases. CDR3 DNA sequence: TGTGCCAGCAGTTTACAGGGGGCTTCTGAAGCTTTCTTT. It yields the protein CASSLQGASEAFF.

CDR3 sequence reads: CASCSDRGRYEQYF. The DNA for the CDR3 is TGTGCCAGCTGCTCCGACAGGGGGCGTTACGAGCAGTACTTC. V and J are TRBV28 and TRBJ2-7; 10 bases line up with TRBD1. The J segment lost 4 bases and the V segment lost 8 bases, leaving 8 bases of the junction unmatched. CDR3 length equals 14 residues. Germline V gene data show CDR1 as MDHEN and CDR2 as SYDVKM.

The V gene is TRBV19, the J gene TRBJ1-2; TRBD1 might be the D (5 bases). The V end was cut by 4 bases, the J end by 7 bases, with 10 bases between. Germline assignment: CDR1 LNHDA and CDR2 SQIVND (reference sequence). This CDR3 is 12 amino acids long. Here the CDR3 reads CASSNRGFGYTF. In DNA form, the CDR3 reads TGTGCCAGTAGTAACCGGGGGTTTGGCTACACCTTC.